Below are 28 T cell receptor beta chains sequenced from a single sample in a study of blood T cell repertoires in COVID-19. Assay: immunoSEQ multiplex PCR; the TCRdb copy retains only in-frame clones and omits some. The data contain about 300,000 clones, 88% of them singletons. The sample comprised peripheral blood. These receptors all stem from a woman aged 25 to 39 who had recovered from COVID-19.

With regard to this clone: Additional DNA sequences in this sample encode the identical CDR3. This chain uses TRBV10-3 with TRBJ1-5, with TRBD1 as a possible D gene (5 bases). Trimming left V 3 bases short and J 2 bases short, with 14 bases between. The germline V gene encodes CDR1 ENHRY and CDR2 SYGVKD. The CDR3 has 16 amino acids. The CDR3 loop is CAISEGRQGGNQPQHF. Written as DNA, the CDR3 is TGTGCCATCAGTGAAGGTAGGCAGGGCGGCAATCAGCCCCAGCATTTT.

This chain links TRBV7-9 with TRBJ1-4; weak D call: TRBD1 (5 bases). The CDR3 extends over 15 amino acids. Germline loops: CDR1 SEHNR, CDR2 FQNEAQ (reference sequence). Trimming took off 0 bases at V and 8 bases at J, with 13 bases between the two ends. CDR3 coding DNA: TGTGCCAGCAGCTTAGCTATGCGGGGGGACGAAAAACTGTTTTTT. Residues: CASSLAMRGDEKLFF.

The chain links TRBV7-2 to TRBJ1-6; 10 nucleotides align to TRBD1. Germline V gives CDR1 SGHTA, CDR2 FQGNSA. Trimming took 5 bases from V and 7 from J; bases not matched to a gene: 5. CDR3 length: 15 residues. CDR3 residues: CASSAWDRGNSPLHF. In nucleotides, the CDR3 is TGTGCCAGCAGCGCCTGGGACAGGGGAAATTCACCCCTCCACTTT.

This chain joins TRBV28 and TRBJ2-2, with D maybe TRBD2 (6 bases). The CDR3 is 15 amino acids. Germline CDR1 reads MDHEN; CDR2 reads SYDVKM. Trimming removed 6 bases from V and 5 bases from J, with 16 bases in between. The CDR3 here is CASRSPIGGTGELFF. In DNA, the CDR3 is TGTGCCAGCAGGTCCCCGATCGGAGGGACCGGGGAGCTGTTTTTT.

The chain has TRBV6-1 and TRBJ1-1; D possibly corresponds to TRBD1 (6 bases). The CDR3 length is 13 residues. In germline, CDR1 is MNHNS, CDR2 SASEGT. V lost 2 bases to trimming and J lost 10 bases, with 14 bases between them. CDR3 residues: CASSETSLRGAFF. The CDR3 DNA reads as TGTGCCAGCAGTGAAACCAGTCTCAGGGGAGCTTTCTTT.

J is TRBJ1-6 and V is TRBV23-1, with D perhaps matching TRBD1 (6 bases). TRBV23-1 is designated an ORF whose function remains uncertain. The CDR3 has 17 amino acids. Trimming stripped 2 bases from V and 9 bases from J, with 20 bases between. The DNA of the CDR3 is TGCGCCAGCAGTCAACGCGAATTGGGGGCCGCCCTTTCACCCCTCCACTTT. Translated: CASSQRELGAALSPLHF.

The chain links TRBV6-2 or TRBV6-3 to TRBJ2-7; D is possibly TRBD2 (6 bases). This CDR3 region has 14 residues. V was pared by 2 bases and J by 2 bases, with 10 bases between. Germline values: CDR1 MNHEY, CDR2 SVGEGT. The CDR3 is CASSYAGPTYEQYF. Here the CDR3 DNA reads TGTGCCAGCAGTTACGCGGGACCCACCTACGAGCAGTACTTC.

The CDR3 region has the DNA TGTGCCAGCAGTTACTCTGTCTGGCAGGGTACCTACGAGCAGTACTTC. Amino acids: CASSYSVWQGTYEQYF. This chain joins TRBV6-2 or TRBV6-3 and TRBJ2-7; TRBD1 might be the D (5 bases). Deletions cut 0 bases from V and 2 bases from J, with 14 bases between. The CDR3 is 16 amino acids. Germline assignment: CDR1 MNHEY and CDR2 SVGEGT.

V usage is TRBV5-4 and J usage is TRBJ1-6, with 9 bases that match TRBD1. V was pared by 0 bases and J by 6 bases, with 4 bases of the junction left unmatched. The CDR3 extends over 16 amino acids. The germline V gene encodes CDR1 SGHNT and CDR2 YYREEE (reference sequence). As DNA, the CDR3 is TGTGCCAGCAGCTTGGGGGGGACAGGGATTAATTCACCCCTCCACTTT. Amino acids: CASSLGGTGINSPLHF.

The chain has TRBV9 and TRBJ2-1; the D is unclear. Germline CDR1 SGDLS, CDR2 YYNGEE. The CDR3 sequence is 16 residues long. Trimming stripped 0 bases from V and 5 bases from J, with 15 bases between. The CDR3 sequence is CASSVAVSLINNEQFF. DNA of the CDR3: TGTGCCAGCAGCGTAGCTGTCTCCCTAATCAACAATGAGCAGTTCTTC.

This chain joins TRBV6-5 and TRBJ1-1; 8 positions match TRBD1. The CDR3 runs 15 residues. J was trimmed by 4 bases and V by 7 bases; bases with no gene match: 11. Germline-derived CDR1 and CDR2 are MNHEY and SVGAGI. In DNA form, the CDR3 reads TGTGCCAGCATCCACTTCAGGGGGCCGGGCACTGAAGCTTTCTTT. It codes for CASIHFRGPGTEAFF.

The chain recombines TRBV4-1 with TRBJ2-5; D perhaps matches TRBD2 (5 bases). CDR1 MGHRA and CDR2 YSYEKL come from the germline V gene. This CDR3 is 16 amino acids long. Trimming pared 1 base from V and 4 bases from J, leaving 16 bases between. CDR3 in amino acids: CASSQGSRPEGETQYF. The CDR3 nucleotides read TGCGCCAGCAGCCAAGGTTCCAGACCTGAGGGAGAGACCCAGTACTTC.

J is TRBJ1-1 and V is TRBV10-3; D remains ambiguous. The V gene's germline CDR1 is ENHRY and CDR2 SYGVKD. CDR3 size: 13 residues. Trimming removed 0 bases from V and 4 bases from J, with 6 bases in between. The CDR3 nucleotides are TGTGCCATCAGTGAGTCAGAGGGCACTGAAGCTTTCTTT. It codes for CAISESEGTEAFF.

Points on this clone: The sample carries other DNA sequences with the same CDR3. The V and J genes are TRBV6-5 and TRBJ1-2; a possible D gene is TRBD1 (5 bases). Trimming left V 2 bases short and J 7 bases short, with 5 bases between. The CDR3 has 11 amino acids. Germline assignment: CDR1 MNHEY and CDR2 SVGAGI. The CDR3 spells CASSYRGGYTF. The DNA of the CDR3 is TGTGCCAGCAGTTACAGGGGTGGCTACACCTTC.

About this clone itself: The sample holds other DNA sequences that translate to the same CDR3. The chain has TRBV5-5 and TRBJ1-4, with D unclear. The V and J ends lost 0 bases and 4 bases respectively, with 13 bases between them. Germline V gene data show CDR1 as SGHKS and CDR2 as YYEKEE (reference sequence). This CDR3 is built from 16 residues. The CDR3 loop is CASSLGTGGRNEKLFF. The CDR3 nucleotides are TGTGCCAGCAGCTTGGGGACGGGAGGGCGTAATGAAAAACTGTTTTTT.

V is TRBV4-1 and J is TRBJ2-3; maybe TRBD1 (6 bases). Germline-derived CDR1 and CDR2 are MGHRA and YSYEKL. CDR3 length equals 15 residues. With 0 bases removed from V and 2 bases from J, the gap between germline ends came to 9 bases. CDR3 residues: CASSQEYRDTDTQYF. DNA for the CDR3: TGCGCCAGCAGCCAAGAGTACAGGGACACAGATACGCAGTATTTT.

The chain has TRBV5-5 and TRBJ1-6, with TRBD1 matching 9 bases. Germline CDR1 SGHKS, CDR2 YYEKEE (reference sequence). Unmatched junction bases numbered 6, after V lost 0 bases and J lost 11 bases. This CDR3 contains 15 residues. The CDR3 protein is CASSLEDRGRAPLHF. The CDR3 DNA follows: TGTGCCAGCAGCTTGGAGGACAGGGGTCGGGCACCCCTCCACTTT.

The genes are TRBV19 and TRBJ2-7; 7 bases are shared with TRBD1. The CDR3 spans 12 residues. In germline, CDR1 is LNHDA, CDR2 SQIVND (reference sequence). V lost 5 bases, J lost 6 bases, and 4 bases stayed unmatched. For the CDR3, the DNA is TGTGCCAGTAGTGGCAGGGGGATCGAGCAGTACTTC. It encodes CASSGRGIEQYF.

Notes on this clone: This specimen includes other DNA sequences encoding the same CDR3. The V gene is TRBV28, the J gene TRBJ1-2, with 8 bases matching TRBD1. CDR1 is MDHEN, CDR2 SYDVKM, per germline. CDR3 size: 13 residues. The V gene end was trimmed by 2 bases and the J gene end by 5 bases; junction bases not matched to a gene: 1. CDR3 DNA: TGTGCCAGCAGTTTACGACAGGGGTATGGCTACACCTTC. Encoded protein: CASSLRQGYGYTF.

This clone appeared a single time. The V and J genes are TRBV28 and TRBJ2-5; 9 positions match TRBD1. The CDR3 extends over 14 amino acids. Germline V gene data show CDR1 as MDHEN and CDR2 as SYDVKM. The V segment lost 4 bases and the J segment 2 bases; nucleotides outside the gene matches: 2. The DNA of the CDR3 is TGTGCCAGCAGTTGGGACAGGGTGCAAGAGACCCAGTACTTC. It codes for CASSWDRVQETQYF.

This clone occurred once. The V gene is TRBV10-1, the J gene TRBJ2-7; D is unclear. This CDR3 has 13 residues. Trimming took off 5 bases at V and 3 bases at J, with 11 bases between the two ends. Germline CDR1 is WNHNN and CDR2 is SYGVQD (reference sequence). The CDR3 here is CASSIHFSYEQYF. Here the CDR3 DNA reads TGCGCCAGCAGTATTCATTTTAGCTACGAGCAGTACTTC.

The chain couples TRBV3-1 (or the pseudogene TRBV3-2) to TRBJ1-6, with a possible D match to TRBD1 (6 bases). Germline V CDR1 and CDR2: LGHDT, YNNKEL (reference sequence). This CDR3 has 18 amino acids. Deletions cut 1 base from V and 6 bases from J, with 19 bases between. DNA of the CDR3: TGTGCCAGCAGCCAAGGGGCCCAGGGGTCCCCCTTTAATTCACCCCTCCACTTT. It is translated as CASSQGAQGSPFNSPLHF.

This clone was recorded only once. This chain joins TRBV9 and TRBJ1-2; TRBD1 matches at 8 bases. This CDR3 comprises 13 residues. CDR1 is SGDLS and CDR2 is YYNGEE in the germline V gene. Trimming took 5 bases from V and 8 from J; bases not matched to a gene: 8. The DNA for the CDR3 is TGTGCCAGCAGTTTACAGGGGGTTTTGGGCTACACCTTC. This encodes CASSLQGVLGYTF.

This chain uses TRBV10-3 with TRBJ2-3, with 15 bases that match TRBD2. The ends lost 5 bases at V and 0 bases at J; junction bases unmatched: 12. The CDR3 runs to 20 residues. In germline, CDR1 is ENHRY, CDR2 SYGVKD. The CDR3 nucleotides are TGTGCCATCAGTCTTAGTTCTGGACTAGCGGGGGGGCCCAGCACAGATACGCAGTATTTT. Translating gives CAISLSSGLAGGPSTDTQYF.

J is TRBJ2-7 and V is TRBV7-2; 15 bases align to TRBD2. The CDR3 extends over 16 amino acids. Germline CDR1 and CDR2: SGHTA and FQGNSA. The ends lost 1 base at V and 4 bases at J; junction bases unmatched: 2. The CDR3 region is CASSLGTSGGAYEQYF. DNA of the CDR3: TGTGCCAGCAGCTTAGGGACTAGCGGGGGGGCTTACGAGCAGTACTTC.

This chain uses TRBV23-1 with TRBJ1-4, with 7 bases lining up with TRBD1. TRBV23-1 belongs to the ORF category, with a function that is uncertain. The CDR3 totals 14 residues. J gave up 3 bases and V 10 bases, and 8 bases lay outside the gene matches. CDR3 region: CAIGPGQPNEKLFF. DNA of the CDR3: TGCGCCATCGGGCCGGGACAGCCTAATGAAAAACTGTTTTTT.

This clone has just a few counts. The chain is built from TRBV6-5 and TRBJ1-3; no firm D call. This CDR3 spans 12 amino acids. Per germline, CDR1 MNHEY and CDR2 SVGAGI. Trimming removed 4 bases from V and 2 bases from J, with 3 bases in between. This chain's CDR3 is CASSWPGNTIYF. In DNA, the CDR3 is TGTGCCAGCAGTTGGCCTGGAAACACCATATATTTT.

V and J are TRBV4-3 and TRBJ2-3, with D perhaps TRBD2 (6 bases). Germline-derived CDR1 and CDR2 are LGHNA and YSLEER. Trimming took 3 bases from V and 1 from J, leaving 8 bases between them. The CDR3 extends over 14 amino acids. DNA of the CDR3: TGCGCCAGCAGCCAGAGGAGGGGCACAGATACGCAGTATTTT. As protein: CASSQRRGTDTQYF.